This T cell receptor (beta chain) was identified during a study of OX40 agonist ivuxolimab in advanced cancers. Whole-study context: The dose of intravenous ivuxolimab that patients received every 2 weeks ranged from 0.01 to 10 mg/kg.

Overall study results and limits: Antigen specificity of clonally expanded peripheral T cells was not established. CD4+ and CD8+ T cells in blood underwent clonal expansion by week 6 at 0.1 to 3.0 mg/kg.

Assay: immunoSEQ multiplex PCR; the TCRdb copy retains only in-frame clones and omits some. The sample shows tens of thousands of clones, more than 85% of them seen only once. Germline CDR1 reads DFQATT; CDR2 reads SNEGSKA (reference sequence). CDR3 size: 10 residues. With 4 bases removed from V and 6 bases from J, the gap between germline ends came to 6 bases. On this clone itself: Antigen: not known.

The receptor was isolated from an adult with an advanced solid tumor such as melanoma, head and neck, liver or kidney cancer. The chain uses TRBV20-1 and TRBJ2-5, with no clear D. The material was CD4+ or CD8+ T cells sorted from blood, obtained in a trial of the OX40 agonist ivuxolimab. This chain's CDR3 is CSANTKTQYF. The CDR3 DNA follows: TGCAGTGCTAACACAAAGACCCAGTACTTC.